This T cell receptor (beta chain) is from a study of T-cell reconstitution after alpha-beta-depleted transplantation in children. The study, taken as a whole, reports: High day-60 TCRbeta diversity in some patients came from surviving recipient T cells and thymic progenitors. The authors attributed T-cell counts and diversity one year after transplant mostly to newly produced T cells.

Concerning this clonotype: Its antigen is not identified. Mismatch with germline at one junction end may stem from a read error.

Germline assignment: CDR1 LGHNA and CDR2 YNFKEQ. The CDR3 runs to 17 residues. TCRbeta library construction was performed incorporating unique molecular identifiers. MiXCR, run by TCRdb on the PCR reads, gives a single entry per CDR3 protein. The sample shows under 250,000 distinct CDR3 sequences, about 7% of them seen only once. V gene TRBV4-2 combines with J gene TRBJ2-5; 7 bases line up with TRBD2. This clonotype was sampled from a boy aged 2 to 10 with acute lymphoblastic leukemia, due to receive a stem cell transplant. The sequenced sample was PBMCs, obtained before TCRalphabeta/CD19-depleted stem cell transplant. CDR3 sequence: CASSQVRLRQRGETQYF. The CDR3 nucleotides are TGTGCCAGCAGTCAAGTTCGGTTAAGACAGCGGGGAGAGACCCAGTACTTC.